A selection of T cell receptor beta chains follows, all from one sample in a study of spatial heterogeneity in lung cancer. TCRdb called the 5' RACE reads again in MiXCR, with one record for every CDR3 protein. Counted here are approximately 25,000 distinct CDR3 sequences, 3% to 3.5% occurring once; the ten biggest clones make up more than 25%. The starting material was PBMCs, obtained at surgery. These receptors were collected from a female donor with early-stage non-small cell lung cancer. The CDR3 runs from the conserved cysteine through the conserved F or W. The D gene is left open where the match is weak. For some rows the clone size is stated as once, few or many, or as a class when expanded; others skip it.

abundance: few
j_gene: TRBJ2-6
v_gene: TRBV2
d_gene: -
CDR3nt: TGTGCCAGCAGCCCGGCCCCTGGGGCCAACGTCCTGACTTTC
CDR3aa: CASSPAPGANVLTF

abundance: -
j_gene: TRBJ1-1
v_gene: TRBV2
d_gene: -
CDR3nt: TGTGCCAGCAGTGTTGGGGGGGCCATGAACACTGAAGCTTTCTTT
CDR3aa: CASSVGGAMNTEAFF

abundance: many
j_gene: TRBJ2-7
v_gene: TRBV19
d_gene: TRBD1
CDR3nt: TGTGCCAGTAGCCTATCGGACAGGGCCTACGAGCAGTACTTC
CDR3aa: CASSLSDRAYEQYF

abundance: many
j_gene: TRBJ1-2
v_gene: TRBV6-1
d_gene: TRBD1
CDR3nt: TGTGCCAGCAGTCCCGCGGGGGACAGGGGGCGCGTGAGCGGACGATACACCTTC
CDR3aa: CASSPAGDRGRVSGRYTF

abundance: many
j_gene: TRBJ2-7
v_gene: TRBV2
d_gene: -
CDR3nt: TGTGCCAGCAGTGAAGCCGCCGGGTGGAGCTCCTACGAGCAGTACTTC
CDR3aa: CASSEAAGWSSYEQYF

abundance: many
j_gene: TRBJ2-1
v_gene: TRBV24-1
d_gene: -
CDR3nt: TGTGCCACCAGTACCGACAGAGGCAATGAGCAGTTCTTC
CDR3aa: CATSTDRGNEQFF

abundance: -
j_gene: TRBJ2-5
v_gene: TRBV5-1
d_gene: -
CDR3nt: TGCGCCAGCAGGGGATCGTGGGAGGACCAAGAGACCCAGTACTTC
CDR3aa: CASRGSWEDQETQYF

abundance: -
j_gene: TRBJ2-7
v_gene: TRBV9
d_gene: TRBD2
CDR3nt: TGTGCCAGCAGCGTAGAGACTAGCGGGAGTAACGACGAGCAGTACTTC
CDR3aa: CASSVETSGSNDEQYF

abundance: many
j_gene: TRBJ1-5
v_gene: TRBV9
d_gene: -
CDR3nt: TGTGCCAGCAGCCCGGACAGATGGGGTCAGCCCCAGCATTTT
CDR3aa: CASSPDRWGQPQHF

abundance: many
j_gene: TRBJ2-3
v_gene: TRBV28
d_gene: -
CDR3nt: TGTGCCAGCAGTCCTAGGGCCTGGCCGCGTCCCGATACGCAGTATTTT
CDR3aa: CASSPRAWPRPDTQYF

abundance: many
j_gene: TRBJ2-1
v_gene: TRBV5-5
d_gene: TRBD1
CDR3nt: TGTGCCAGCAGCTGGGGGACAGGGCCCTACAATGAGCAGTTCTTC
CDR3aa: CASSWGTGPYNEQFF

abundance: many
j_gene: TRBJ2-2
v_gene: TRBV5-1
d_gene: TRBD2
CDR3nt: TGCGCCAGCAGCTTTGGCGGGAGTTTCCCCGGGGAGCTGTTTTTT
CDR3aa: CASSFGGSFPGELFF

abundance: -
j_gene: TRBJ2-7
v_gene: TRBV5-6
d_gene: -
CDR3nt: TGTGCCAGCAGCTTTGGAAGGAAGAGCTCCTACGAGCAGTACTTC
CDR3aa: CASSFGRKSSYEQYF

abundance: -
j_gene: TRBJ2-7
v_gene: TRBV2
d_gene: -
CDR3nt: TGTGCCAGCAGTAATGACAGATACAAGCAGTACTTC
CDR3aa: CASSNDRYKQYF

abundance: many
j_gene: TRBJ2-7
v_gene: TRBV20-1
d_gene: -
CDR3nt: TGCAGTGCCAGGGACGTTTACGAGCAGTACTTC
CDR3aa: CSARDVYEQYF

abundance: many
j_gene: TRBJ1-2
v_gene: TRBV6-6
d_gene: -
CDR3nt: TGTGCCAGCAGCGGACGGAATAACTATGGCTACACCTTC
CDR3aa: CASSGRNNYGYTF

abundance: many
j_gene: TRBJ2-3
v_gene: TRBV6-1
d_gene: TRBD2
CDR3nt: TGTGCCAGCATCCTAGGCGGGAGTCGTCCAGATACGCAGTATTTT
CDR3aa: CASILGGSRPDTQYF

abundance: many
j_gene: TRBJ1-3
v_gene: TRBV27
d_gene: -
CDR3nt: TGTGCCAGCTGCGACAGTCACTCTGGAAACACCATATATTTT
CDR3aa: CASCDSHSGNTIYF

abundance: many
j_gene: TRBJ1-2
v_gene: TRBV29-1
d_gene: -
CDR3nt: TGCAGCGTGACGGACAGCCATAACTATGGCTACACCTTC
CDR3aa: CSVTDSHNYGYTF

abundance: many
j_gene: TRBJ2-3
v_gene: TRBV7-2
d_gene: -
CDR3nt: TGTGCCAGCAGCTTACCGGCCACGGATACGCAGTATTTT
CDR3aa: CASSLPATDTQYF

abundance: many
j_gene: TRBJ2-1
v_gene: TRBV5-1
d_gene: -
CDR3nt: TGCGCCAGACCCAATGGGAGGAGCCCAACCACCGGGGTACAGTTCTTC
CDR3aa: CARPNGRSPTTGVQFF

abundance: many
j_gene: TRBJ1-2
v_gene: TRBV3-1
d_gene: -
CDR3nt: TGTGCCAGCAGCCAAGAGCGTCTGGGTGACTACACCTTC
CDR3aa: CASSQERLGDYTF

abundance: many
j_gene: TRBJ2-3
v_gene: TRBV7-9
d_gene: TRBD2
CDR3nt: TGTGCCAGCAGCTTAGCGCTGAGCGGGAGGCCCACAGATACGCAGTATTTT
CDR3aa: CASSLALSGRPTDTQYF

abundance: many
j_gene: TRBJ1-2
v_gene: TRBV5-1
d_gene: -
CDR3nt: TGCGCCAGCAGACCTGAAGATCTTTATGGCTACACCTTC
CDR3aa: CASRPEDLYGYTF

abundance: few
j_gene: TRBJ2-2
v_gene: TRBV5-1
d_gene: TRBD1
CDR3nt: TGCGCCAGCAGCACGGGACAGGGCAACACCGGGGAGCTGTTTTTT
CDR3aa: CASSTGQGNTGELFF

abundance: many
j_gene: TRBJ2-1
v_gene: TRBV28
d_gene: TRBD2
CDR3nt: TGTGCCAGCAGGCCACTAGCGGGAAGTCTCAATGAGCAGTTCTTC
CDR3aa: CASRPLAGSLNEQFF

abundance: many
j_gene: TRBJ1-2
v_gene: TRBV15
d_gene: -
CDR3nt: TGTGCCACCAGTCGAGACAGTCTTTATGGCTACACCTTC
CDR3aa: CATSRDSLYGYTF

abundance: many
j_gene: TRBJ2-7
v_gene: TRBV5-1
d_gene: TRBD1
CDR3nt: TGCGCCAGCAGGACGGGACAGGGCTCATCCTACGAGCAGTACTTC
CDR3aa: CASRTGQGSSYEQYF

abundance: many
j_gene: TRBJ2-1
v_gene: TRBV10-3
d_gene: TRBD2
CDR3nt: TGTGCCATCAACCTGGGTCTAGCGGGTAAAAGCTCCTACAATGAGCAGTTCTTC
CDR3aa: CAINLGLAGKSSYNEQFF

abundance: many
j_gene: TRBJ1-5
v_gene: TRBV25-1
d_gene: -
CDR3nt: TGTGCCAGCAGTGGGGCCTGGGGGGACCAGCCCCAGCATTTT
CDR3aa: CASSGAWGDQPQHF

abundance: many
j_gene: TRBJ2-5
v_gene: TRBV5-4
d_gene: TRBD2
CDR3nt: TGTGCCAGCAGCTTGCCAAGCGGGAGCGGACAAGAGACCCAGTACTTC
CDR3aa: CASSLPSGSGQETQYF

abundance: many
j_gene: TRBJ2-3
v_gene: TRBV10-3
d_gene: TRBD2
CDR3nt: TGTGCCATCAGTCCGACTAGCCAGAGCACAGATACGCAGTATTTT
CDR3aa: CAISPTSQSTDTQYF

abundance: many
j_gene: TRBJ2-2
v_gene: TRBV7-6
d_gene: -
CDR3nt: TGTGCCAGCAGCTTAGTACGGGGGCATAACACCGGGGAGCTGTTTTTT
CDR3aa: CASSLVRGHNTGELFF

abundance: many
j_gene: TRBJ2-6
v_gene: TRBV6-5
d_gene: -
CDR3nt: TGTGCCAGCAGTTACTACAGCCGAACTGGGGCCAACGTCCTGACTTTC
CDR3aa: CASSYYSRTGANVLTF

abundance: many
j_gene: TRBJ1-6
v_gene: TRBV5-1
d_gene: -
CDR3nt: TGCGCCAGCAGCTTGGACCTGCCTCCTTCACCCCTCCACTTT
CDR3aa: CASSLDLPPSPLHF

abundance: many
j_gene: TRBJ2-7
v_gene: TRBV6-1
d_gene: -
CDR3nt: TGTGCCAGCCAGCCGTCGACAGCGAGGTTGGTCGAGCAGTACTTC
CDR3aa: CASQPSTARLVEQYF

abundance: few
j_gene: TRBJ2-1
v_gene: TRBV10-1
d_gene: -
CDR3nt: TGCGCCAGCAGTGAGATTGCGAATGAGCAGTTCTTC
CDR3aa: CASSEIANEQFF